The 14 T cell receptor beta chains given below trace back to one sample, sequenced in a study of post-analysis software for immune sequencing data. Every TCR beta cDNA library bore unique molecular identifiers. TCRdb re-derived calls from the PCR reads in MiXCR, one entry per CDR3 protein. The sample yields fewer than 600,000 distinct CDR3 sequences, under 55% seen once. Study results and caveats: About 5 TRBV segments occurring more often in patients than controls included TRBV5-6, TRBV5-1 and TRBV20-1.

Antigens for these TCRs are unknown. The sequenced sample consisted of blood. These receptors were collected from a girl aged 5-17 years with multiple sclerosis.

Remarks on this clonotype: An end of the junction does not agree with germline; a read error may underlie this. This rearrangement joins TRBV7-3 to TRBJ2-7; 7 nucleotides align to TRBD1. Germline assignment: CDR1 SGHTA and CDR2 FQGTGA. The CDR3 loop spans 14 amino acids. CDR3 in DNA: TGTGCCGGCAGCCTCGGACAGGCTACCTACGAGCAGTACTTC. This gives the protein CAGSLGQATYEQYF.

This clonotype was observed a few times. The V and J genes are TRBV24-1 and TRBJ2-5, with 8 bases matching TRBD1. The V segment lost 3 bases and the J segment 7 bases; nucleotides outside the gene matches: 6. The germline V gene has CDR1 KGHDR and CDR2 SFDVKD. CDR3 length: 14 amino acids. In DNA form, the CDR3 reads TGTGCCACCAGTGATGGGACAGGCCGGTGGACCCAGTACTTC. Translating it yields CATSDGTGRWTQYF.

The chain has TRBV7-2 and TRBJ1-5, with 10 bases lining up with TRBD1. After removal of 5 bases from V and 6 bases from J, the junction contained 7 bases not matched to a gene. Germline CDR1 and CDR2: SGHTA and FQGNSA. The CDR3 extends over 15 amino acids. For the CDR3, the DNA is TGTGCCAGCAGCCAAAGGACAGGGGGATCTCAGCCCCAGCATTTT. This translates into CASSQRTGGSQPQHF.

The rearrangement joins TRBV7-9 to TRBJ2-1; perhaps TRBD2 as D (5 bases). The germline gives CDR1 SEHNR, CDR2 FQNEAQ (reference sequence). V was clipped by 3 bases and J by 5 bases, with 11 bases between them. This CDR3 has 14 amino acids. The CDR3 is CASSFFAGDNEQFF. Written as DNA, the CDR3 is TGTGCCAGCAGCTTTTTCGCCGGGGACAATGAGCAGTTCTTC.

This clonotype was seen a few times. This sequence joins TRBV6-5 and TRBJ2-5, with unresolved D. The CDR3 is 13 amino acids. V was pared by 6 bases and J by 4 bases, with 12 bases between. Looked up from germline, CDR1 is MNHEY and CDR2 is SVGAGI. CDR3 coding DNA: TGTGCCAGCAGGGCGACACCTCGAGAGACCCAGTACTTC. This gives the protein CASRATPRETQYF.

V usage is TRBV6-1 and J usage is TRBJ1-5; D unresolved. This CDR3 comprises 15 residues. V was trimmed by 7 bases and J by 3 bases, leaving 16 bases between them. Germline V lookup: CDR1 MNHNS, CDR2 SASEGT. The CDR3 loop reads CASKAGRINNQPQHF. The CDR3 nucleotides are TGTGCCAGCAAGGCTGGGCGGATTAACAATCAGCCCCAGCATTTT.

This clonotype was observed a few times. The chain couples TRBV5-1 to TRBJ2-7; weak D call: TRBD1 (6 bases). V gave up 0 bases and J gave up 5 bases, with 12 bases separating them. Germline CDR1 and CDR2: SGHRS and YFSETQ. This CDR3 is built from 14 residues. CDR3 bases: TGCGCCAGCAGCTTGGGAATGGGGGCCAACGAGCAGTACTTC. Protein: CASSLGMGANEQYF.

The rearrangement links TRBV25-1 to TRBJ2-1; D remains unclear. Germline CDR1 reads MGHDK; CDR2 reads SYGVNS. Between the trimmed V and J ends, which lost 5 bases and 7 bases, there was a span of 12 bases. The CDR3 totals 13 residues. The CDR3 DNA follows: TGTGCCAGCAGTCTACAACTTTTTAATGAGCAGTTCTTC. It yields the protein CASSLQLFNEQFF.

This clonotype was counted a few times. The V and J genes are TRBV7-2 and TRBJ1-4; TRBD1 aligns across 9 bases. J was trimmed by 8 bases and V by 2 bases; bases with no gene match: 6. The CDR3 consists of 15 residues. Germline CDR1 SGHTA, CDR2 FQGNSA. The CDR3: CASSLQQGALEKLFF. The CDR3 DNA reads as TGTGCCAGCAGCTTACAACAGGGGGCACTCGAAAAACTGTTTTTT.

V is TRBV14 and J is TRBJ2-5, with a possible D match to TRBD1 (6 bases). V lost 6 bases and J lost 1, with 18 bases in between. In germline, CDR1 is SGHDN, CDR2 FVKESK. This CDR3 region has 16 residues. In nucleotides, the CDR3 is TGTGCCAGCAGTGACGGGACATTAAAAGCCCAAGAGACCCAGTACTTC. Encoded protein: CASSDGTLKAQETQYF.

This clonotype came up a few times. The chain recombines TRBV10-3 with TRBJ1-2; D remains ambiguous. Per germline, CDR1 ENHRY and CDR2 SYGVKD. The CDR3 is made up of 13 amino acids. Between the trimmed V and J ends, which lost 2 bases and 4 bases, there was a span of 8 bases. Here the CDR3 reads CAISEGQTYGYTF. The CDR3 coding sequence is TGTGCCATCAGTGAGGGTCAGACCTATGGCTACACCTTC.

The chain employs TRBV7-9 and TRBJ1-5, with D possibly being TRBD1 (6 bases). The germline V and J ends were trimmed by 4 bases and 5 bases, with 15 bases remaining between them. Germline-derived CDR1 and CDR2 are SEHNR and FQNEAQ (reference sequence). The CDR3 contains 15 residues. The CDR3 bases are TGTGCCAGCAGCTCCCCCGGGGGCACGGATCAGCCCCAGCATTTT. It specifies CASSSPGGTDQPQHF.

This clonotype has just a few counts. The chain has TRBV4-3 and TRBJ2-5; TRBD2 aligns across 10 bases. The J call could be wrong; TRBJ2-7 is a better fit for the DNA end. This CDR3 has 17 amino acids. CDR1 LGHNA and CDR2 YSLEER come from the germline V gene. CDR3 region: CASSRKLAGDERHEQYF. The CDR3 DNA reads TGCGCCAGCAGCCGAAAGCTAGCGGGAGACGAACGGCACGAGCAGTACTTC.

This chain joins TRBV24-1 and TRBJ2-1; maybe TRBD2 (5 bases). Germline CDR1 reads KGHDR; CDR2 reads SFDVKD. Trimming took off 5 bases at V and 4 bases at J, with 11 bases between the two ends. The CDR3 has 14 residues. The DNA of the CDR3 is TGTGCCACCAGTGGTAGGGAGTCGTACAATGAGCAGTTCTTC. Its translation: CATSGRESYNEQFF.